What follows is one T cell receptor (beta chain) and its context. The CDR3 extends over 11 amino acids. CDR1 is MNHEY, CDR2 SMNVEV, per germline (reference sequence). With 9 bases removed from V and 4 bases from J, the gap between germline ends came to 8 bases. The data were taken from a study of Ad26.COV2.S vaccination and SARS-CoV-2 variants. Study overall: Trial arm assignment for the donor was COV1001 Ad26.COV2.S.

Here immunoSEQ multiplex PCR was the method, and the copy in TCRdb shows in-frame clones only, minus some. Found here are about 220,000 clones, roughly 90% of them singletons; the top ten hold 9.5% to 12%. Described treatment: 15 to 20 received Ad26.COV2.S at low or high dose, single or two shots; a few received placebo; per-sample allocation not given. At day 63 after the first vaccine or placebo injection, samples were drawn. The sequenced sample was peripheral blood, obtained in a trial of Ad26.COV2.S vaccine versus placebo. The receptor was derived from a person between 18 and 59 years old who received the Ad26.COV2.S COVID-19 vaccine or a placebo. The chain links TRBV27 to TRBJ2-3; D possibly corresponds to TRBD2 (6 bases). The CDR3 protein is CASSGSDTQYF. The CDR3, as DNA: TGTGCCAGTAGCGGTTCAGATACGCAGTATTTT.